These T cell receptor beta chains were read from a single sample in a study of identical twins. TCRdb used MiXCR to reprocess the 5' RACE reads, holding one entry per CDR3 protein. The sample has around 1.7 million distinct CDR3 sequences, 25% to 35% seen once; the top ten hold 0.25% to 0.3%. Sequencing was performed on cord blood. The receptors were sampled from a newborn girl in good health. Each CDR3 is given with its conserved first and last residue. The D gene is left open where the match is weak. Expanded clones are given a class, and other clones once, few, many or no size at all.

TRBV2,few,TRBD1,TRBJ2-5,CASSPRRGRETQYF
TRBV7-2,NA,NA,TRBJ1-5,CASSLSKGGNQPQHF
TRBV5-1,NA,TRBD2,TRBJ2-1,CASSFRGLAGGPRDEQFF
TRBV10-2,NA,TRBD1,TRBJ2-2,CASVSGQENTGELFF
TRBV15,few,NA,TRBJ2-3,CATSRAQVGTDTQYF
TRBV9,NA,NA,TRBJ1-1,CASSALGGMNTEAFF
TRBV6-4,few,NA,TRBJ1-2,CASSEQSSSLYGYTF
TRBV19,NA,TRBD2,TRBJ2-7,CASSIGGGTHEQYF
TRBV15,few,NA,TRBJ2-1,CATSRGEGGRVEQFF
TRBV11-3,NA,NA,TRBJ2-5,CASNLMYRETQYF
TRBV27,NA,NA,TRBJ1-4,CASSFFPQGVEKLFF
TRBV20-1,NA,TRBD1,TRBJ1-2,CSARGGQDLDGYTF